This T cell receptor beta chain was found in a study of blood T cell repertoires in COVID-19 (dated by TCRdb to between 2020 and 2021). Context from the whole study: Samples from collaborators originated in the United States, Italy and Spain and spanned both the acute and convalescent phases of COVID-19. Where available, HLA class I and class II types were obtained from metadata supplied by the sample provider rather than from assay-based typing. A freely available public database, intended as a resource for researchers studying the immune response to SARS-CoV-2, is where the repertoires were released. The sample metadata nearly always contained a de-identified subject ID, COVID-19 status, age in years and sex. Samples were obtained from the ongoing ImmuneRACE study (first 160 participants) and from about 1,300 subjects provided by 6 global collaborators. Deeply sampled blood TCRbeta repertoires from subjects exposed to, actively infected with, or recovered from COVID-19 were included in the dataset. The material from the prospective study consisted of cDNA or gDNA derived from T cells, B-cell-depleted T cells, or PBMCs. What the authors observed across the whole study: How much clinical and demographic metadata was included differed by source and by participant, and the metadata was provided uncurated.

Enrolling through a virtual design, the prospective study's participants ranged in age from roughly 18 to 95 years and lived across roughly 23 United States geographic areas. In the prospective study, cohorts were assigned on the basis of participant-reported clinical history obtained from a screening survey and a study questionnaire. ImmuneRACE Cohort 3 recovered participants were defined by two consecutive negative NP/OP PCR tests, healthcare professional clearance, or symptom resolution. In the prospective study, whole blood, serum and a nasopharyngeal or oropharyngeal swab were collected from each participant by mobile phlebotomists. Additional blood draws and questionnaires over an approximately two-month period could optionally be provided by prospective study participants. Prospective study blood samples were shipped either frozen or at room temperature before DNA extraction. The V end gives up 5 bases and the J end 6 bases, leaving 10 bases in the junction not matched to a gene. Reading the germline V gene (reference sequence) gives CDR1 SEHNR and CDR2 FQNEAQ. Including the terminal cysteine and phenylalanine, the CDR3 comprises 15 residues. Only the CDR3 DNA is retained, 45 bases long and in frame from the first base.

The immunoSEQ Assay, a bias-controlled multiplex PCR, was used to amplify TCRbeta CDR3 regions from genomic DNA. In the source study's methods: Nucleated cell counts per sample were estimated from amplification of reference gene primers within the assay. To quantify the absolute abundance of each unique TCRbeta CDR3 rearrangement, sequence reads were collapsed and filtered. For each sample, productive Simpson clonality was calculated as the square root of Simpson's diversity index across productive rearrangements. Held by TCRdb, this immuneACCESS table contains in-frame sequences only and omits some clones. Under half of the omission traces to an unresolved V gene where checked; the cause of the rest is unknown. V and J calls and clone size follow that table, whereas D and trimming were derived from the DNA. The sample table records a few hundred thousand clones; roughly 84% of these occur just once. The top ten constitute 2.5% to 3.5% of the sample.

Note on this clone: This receptor's antigen is unknown. No much larger clone is present one base from it, and per-base qualities are unavailable.

This TCR was sampled from a woman aged 25-40 years who had recovered from COVID-19. The source material was PBMCs or T cells enriched from blood (not recorded which). This sequence uses TRBV7-9 and TRBJ1-1, with 9 junctional bases fitting TRBD1. The base sequence is TGTGCCAGCAGCCCCCAACCGGGACAGGGATCTGAAGCTTTCTTT. It translates to CASSPQPGQGSEAFF.